This TCR beta chain was sequenced during a study of post-analysis software for immune sequencing data. As for the study in general: The courses of disease that were included comprised relapsing-remitting, secondary progressive and progressive-relapsing multiple sclerosis.

On this clonotype: The antigen is not known.

Researchers reported that TCR beta cDNA libraries carried unique molecular identifiers. One entry per CDR3 protein results from TCRdb running MiXCR on the PCR reads. Of 650,000 to 850,000 distinct CDR3 sequences detected, about 45% appear once; the ten largest clones hold roughly 4.9%. Broader study findings: By F measure, samples from a shared preparation batch strongly co-clustered. Patients had higher frequencies than controls of about 5 TRBV segments, including TRBV5-6, TRBV5-1 and TRBV20-1.

The CDR3 totals 15 residues. Germline trimming cut 3 bases from V and 7 bases from J; bases unmatched to any gene: 11. Germline V gene sequence: CDR1 LGHDT, CDR2 YNNKEL (reference sequence). The material sequenced was blood. The TCR originated in a girl aged 10 to 17 with multiple sclerosis. This rearrangement joins TRBV3-1 to TRBJ2-7, with 8 bases aligning to TRBD2. The CDR3 sequence is CASSHGSGTSREQYF. CDR3 nucleotides: TGTGCCAGCAGCCACGGTAGCGGGACTTCTAGGGAGCAGTACTTC.